Following are 18 T cell receptor beta chains from one sample sequenced in a study of blood T cell repertoires in COVID-19. Assay: immunoSEQ multiplex PCR; the TCRdb copy retains only in-frame clones and omits some. Of 60,000 or so clones in the sample, around 87% were seen once. Sequenced: peripheral blood. The receptors were gathered from a human donor with acute or convalescent COVID-19. The donor label of this sample is uncertain.

This clone came up a few times. The chain joins TRBV14 to TRBJ2-7; D unclear. Trimming removed 4 bases at V and 5 bases at J, with 12 bases between. The CDR3 length is 13 residues. Looked up from germline, CDR1 is SGHDN and CDR2 is FVKESK. The CDR3 DNA follows: TGTGCCAGCAGCCCAGACTTGGCCGACGAGCAGTACTTC. It encodes CASSPDLADEQYF.

This chain links TRBV3-1 (or the pseudogene TRBV3-2) with TRBJ2-2; D is possibly TRBD2 (5 bases). V lost 2 bases and J 5 bases, leaving 9 bases between the germline ends. Germline V gene sequence: CDR1 LGHDT, CDR2 YNNKEL (reference sequence). The CDR3 is 14 amino acids. This chain's CDR3 is CASSQRTGTGELFF. CDR3 coding DNA: TGTGCCAGCAGCCAAAGGACTGGGACCGGGGAGCTGTTTTTT.

The chain has TRBV7-3 and TRBJ2-1; 7 positions agree with TRBD2. The junction had 10 bases not matched to a gene; V was cut back by 1 base and J by 7 bases. From germline, CDR1 is SGHTA and CDR2 FQGTGA. This CDR3 spans 16 amino acids. The DNA of the CDR3 is TGTGCCAGCAGCTTAAGTGGGAGCGGGGCGGGGAATGAGCAGTTCTTC. Its translation: CASSLSGSGAGNEQFF.

The V gene is TRBV24-1, the J gene TRBJ2-3; unclear D gene. Trimming removed 4 bases from V and 0 bases from J, with 7 bases in between. The CDR3 consists of 14 residues. CDR1 and CDR2 from the germline V gene are KGHDR and SFDVKD. The CDR3 region has the DNA TGTGCCACCAGTGAACTTACTAGCACAGATACGCAGTATTTT. Translated: CATSELTSTDTQYF.

V and J are TRBV5-1 and TRBJ2-3; 7 nucleotides line up with TRBD2. The CDR3 covers 16 residues. The V gene's germline CDR1 is SGHRS and CDR2 YFSETQ. V shed 4 bases, J shed 2 bases, and the junction held 10 bases outside the gene matches. The CDR3 is CASSIGTNRITDTQYF. The DNA for the CDR3 is TGCGCCAGCAGCATCGGGACTAACCGAATCACAGATACGCAGTATTTT.

The rearrangement joins TRBV7-3 to TRBJ2-1; TRBD2 matches 11 bases. V trimming: 4 bases; J trimming: 1 base; junction bases outside the gene matches: 9. The length of the CDR3 is 18 residues. Germline V gene data show CDR1 as SGHTA and CDR2 as FQGTGA. The CDR3 is CASSSLGLAGGSYNEQFF. In nucleotides, the CDR3 is TGTGCCAGCAGCTCCCTAGGTCTAGCGGGAGGTTCCTACAATGAGCAGTTCTTC.

The J gene is TRBJ2-1, the V gene TRBV7-9; TRBD1 aligns across 7 bases. CDR1 is SEHNR, CDR2 FQNEAQ, per germline (reference sequence). J lost 6 bases, V lost 5 bases, and 16 bases had no gene match. The CDR3 is made up of 17 amino acids. This chain's CDR3 is CASSHWTGISGINEQFF. CDR3 sequence (DNA): TGTGCCAGCAGCCATTGGACAGGCATATCGGGGATCAATGAGCAGTTCTTC. Full variable domain (outside the CDR3, taken from reference TRBV7-9 and TRBJ2-1): DTGVSQNPRHKITKRGQNVTFRCDPISEHNRLYWYRQTLGQGPEFLTYFQNEAQLEKSRLLSDRFSAERPKGSFSTLEIQRTEQGDSAMYLCASSHWTGISGINEQFFGPGTRLTVL.

This chain joins TRBV18 and TRBJ2-1, with D perhaps TRBD2 (7 bases). Trimming cost V 3 bases and J 8 bases, with 11 bases left between them. Germline V gene data show CDR1 as KGHSH and CDR2 as LQKENI. The CDR3 totals 13 residues. CDR3 coding DNA: TGTGCCAGCTCACCCGGGGGGCACGATGAGCAGTTCTTC. Translated: CASSPGGHDEQFF.

This clone was detected only once. This chain connects TRBV3-1 (or the pseudogene TRBV3-2) to TRBJ1-2; 11 bases map to TRBD1. The CDR3 spans 15 residues. From germline, CDR1 is LGHDT and CDR2 YNNKEL (reference sequence). The ends lost 1 base at V and 7 bases at J; junction bases unmatched: 5. In DNA form, the CDR3 reads TGTGCCAGCAGCCAAGCAGGGACAGGGGGAGGTGGCTACACCTTC. Amino acids: CASSQAGTGGGGYTF.

The rearrangement joins TRBV19 to TRBJ2-1, with TRBD1 matching over 9 bases. The CDR3 covers 17 residues. Trimming cost V 3 bases and J 5 bases; bases outside gene matches: 11. The germline V gene has CDR1 LNHDA and CDR2 SQIVND (reference sequence). The CDR3, as DNA: TGTGCCAGTAGTATTTGGAAGGGACAGGGCATGAACAATGAGCAGTTCTTC. As protein: CASSIWKGQGMNNEQFF.

The chain joins TRBV5-4 to TRBJ1-6; possible D gene TRBD1, 5 bases. There are 12 residues in the CDR3. The ends were cut back, 5 bases at V and 7 bases at J, with 7 bases in the middle. CDR1 and CDR2 (germline): SGHNT, YYREEE (reference sequence). CDR3 sequence (DNA): TGTGCCAGCAGGACAGTAAATTCACCCCTCCACTTT. As protein: CASRTVNSPLHF.

This sequence joins TRBV5-6 and TRBJ2-7, with TRBD2 identical over 9 bases. Trimming cost V 3 bases and J 6 bases; bases outside gene matches: 13. The germline V gene has CDR1 SGHDT and CDR2 YYEEEE. The CDR3 is 16 amino acids. The CDR3: CASSYRGRGRDGEQYV. The DNA of the CDR3 is TGTGCCAGCAGCTACCGCGGGAGGGGGCGCGACGGCGAGCAGTACGTC.

The chain has TRBV27 and TRBJ1-2; a possible D gene is TRBD1 (5 bases). Trimming took off 4 bases at V and 6 bases at J, with 12 bases between the two ends. Germline lookup yields CDR1 MNHEY and CDR2 SMNVEV (reference sequence). CDR3 length equals 13 residues. CDR3 DNA: TGTGCCAGCAGTTACCGGGGGGGTAATGGCTACACCTTC. This encodes CASSYRGGNGYTF.

The rearrangement links TRBV14 to TRBJ1-1, with D perhaps TRBD1 (5 bases). CDR1 is SGHDN and CDR2 is FVKESK in the germline V gene. CDR3 length: 17 residues. V lost 4 bases and J 5 bases, leaving 23 bases between the germline ends. CDR3 sequence: CASSPTRAGQVNTEAFF. Here the CDR3 DNA reads TGTGCCAGCAGCCCTACCCGAGCAGGGCAGGTAAATACTGAAGCTTTCTTT. The full variable domain, in which reference TRBV14 and TRBJ1-1 provide the parts outside the CDR3, is EAGVTQFPSHSVIEKGQTVTLRCDPISGHDNLYWYRRVMGKEIKFLLHFVKESKQDESGMPNNRFLAERTGGTYSTLKVQPAELEDSGVYFCASSPTRAGQVNTEAFFGQGTRLTVV.

The rearrangement joins TRBV20-1 to TRBJ2-5, with 9 bases that match TRBD2. Germline V gene lookup returns CDR1 DFQATT and CDR2 SNEGSKA (reference sequence). The CDR3 is 15 residues long. J was trimmed by 4 bases and V by 3 bases; bases with no gene match: 9. The CDR3: CSASDGGRATETQYF. DNA for the CDR3: TGCAGTGCTAGTGACGGCGGGAGGGCGACAGAGACCCAGTACTTC.

CDR3 sequence reads: CSVATGYLEAFF. The DNA for the CDR3 is TGCAGCGTGGCGACAGGGTACCTTGAAGCTTTCTTT. The chain combines TRBV29-1 with TRBJ1-1; 7 bases align to TRBD1. Germline CDR1 and CDR2: SQVTM and ANQGSEA. The CDR3 length is 12 residues. Germline trimming cut 6 bases from V and 7 bases from J; bases unmatched to any gene: 8.

Only one count was recorded for this clone. One end of the junction fails to match germline, which may point to a read error. This rearrangement joins TRBV12-3 or TRBV12-4 to TRBJ1-3; D remains unclear. The length of the CDR3 is 12 residues. CDR3 in amino acids: CASMTPGNTIYF. CDR3 DNA: TGTGCCAGCATGACTCCTGGTAACACCATATATTTT.

Only a few counts were recorded for this clone. The gene calls are TRBV6-4 and TRBJ1-1; D perhaps matches TRBD1 (5 bases). The ends were cut back, 4 bases at V and 5 bases at J, with 14 bases in the middle. This CDR3 has 14 amino acids. Germline CDR1 MRHNA, CDR2 SNTAGT. CDR3 sequence: CASSAEGRVTEAFF. The CDR3 DNA reads as TGTGCCAGCAGTGCTGAGGGGAGGGTGACTGAAGCTTTCTTT.